This T cell receptor (beta chain) was found in a study of metastatic and nonmetastatic thyroid tumors. The wider study: The authors compared repertoires across blood and tumor or nodule tissue from malignant and benign thyroid patients. General study points: Malignant thyroid tumors reportedly had TCR beta diversity that was significantly higher than in benign nodules, in blood and tumor.

Relative to its sample, this clone is medium-sized (0.01 to 0.1%). Its target is not known. Per the study methods: It was from CDR3 differences across clinicopathological groups that a distant-metastasis classifier for papillary thyroid cancer was built. MiXCR reprocessed the PCR reads for TCRdb. TCRdb assigned the V and J calls; the authors' analysis was not used. The sample carries 15,000 to 20,000 clones, about 29% recorded once. Not a single patient had been given any form of treatment at any point before undergoing thyroid surgery. This CDR3 contains 14 residues. Between the trimmed V and J ends, which lost 6 bases and 6 bases, there was a span of 14 bases. Germline CDR1 MNHNS, CDR2 SASEGT.

This clonotype originated in a male donor with papillary thyroid cancer or a benign thyroid nodule (not recorded which). Some clones in this sample may be carry-over from other donors' samples. Sequencing was done on a sample of tumor tissue. This chain connects TRBV6-1 to TRBJ2-2, with D hard to call. The CDR3 DNA reads TGTGCCAGCAGGGTTCTTGGCGAGCCCGGGGAGCTGTTTTTT. Translating gives CASRVLGEPGELFF.